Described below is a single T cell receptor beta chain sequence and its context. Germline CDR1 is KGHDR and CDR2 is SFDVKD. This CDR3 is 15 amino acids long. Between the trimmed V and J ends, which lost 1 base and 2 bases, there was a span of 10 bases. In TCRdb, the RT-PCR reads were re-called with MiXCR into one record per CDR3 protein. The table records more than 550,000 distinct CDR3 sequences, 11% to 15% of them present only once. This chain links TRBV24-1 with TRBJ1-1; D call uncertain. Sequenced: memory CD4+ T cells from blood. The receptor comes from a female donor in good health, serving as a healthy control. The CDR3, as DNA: TGTGCCACCAGTGATTTCCCAGATAGAAACACTGAAGCTTTCTTT. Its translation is CATSDFPDRNTEAFF.